This TCR beta chain was sequenced for a study of cytomegalovirus exposure and HLA in healthy donors. General study findings and limits: Later, an analysis showed that TCR beta chains associated with HLA were more clonally expanded than others that were equally common. Most TCR sequences showed up rarely, but some public TCRs showed up in many donors. In vitro work confirmed that three CMV-associated chains recognize CMV antigens.

The germline CDR1 and CDR2 sequences are SGDLS and YYNGEE. The CDR3 runs to 13 residues. Trimming removed 2 bases at V and 7 bases at J, with 10 bases between. This PCR relied on a set of 60 Vbeta primers and 13 Jbeta primers. Assay used: immunoSEQ multiplex PCR; TCRdb lists only in-frame clones, some missing. The table records around 150,000 clones, 60% to 75% of them present only once. The CMV serostatus of this donor went unrecorded. This clone has only a few counts. Its target is not known. The V call is TRBV9, the J call TRBJ2-1, with a weak D call TRBD1 (5 bases). This sequence was found in a human donor in good health. Sequenced material: PBMCs. Here the CDR3 reads CASSVPGKNEQFF. CDR3 nucleotides: TGTGCCAGCAGCGTCCCAGGGAAGAATGAGCAGTTCTTC.